One sample yielded the 14 T cell receptor beta chains listed below, sequenced in a study of spatial heterogeneity in lung cancer. Described time point: sample taken at primary tumor resection. TCRdb itself ran the 5' RACE reads through MiXCR, one entry per CDR3 protein. The table includes tens of thousands of distinct CDR3 sequences, over 9.5% detected once. The specimen was PBMCs, collected at surgery. All receptors derive from a male donor with early-stage non-small cell lung cancer.

This clonotype was counted a few times. The rearrangement joins TRBV29-1 to TRBJ2-3; 8 bases fit TRBD2. V was clipped by 7 bases and J by 4 bases; unmatched bases: 19. Germline V gene data show CDR1 as SQVTM and CDR2 as ANQGSEA. The CDR3 runs 17 residues. The CDR3 is CSADGGESGSPSDTQYF. CDR3 in DNA: TGCAGCGCCGACGGGGGGGAGAGCGGGAGTCCCTCAGATACGCAGTATTTT.

This clonotype was detected a few times. V gene TRBV12-3 or TRBV12-4 combines with J gene TRBJ1-6; D unresolved. Trimming cost V 5 bases and J 5 bases, with 16 bases left between them. The CDR3 runs 16 residues. In DNA form, the CDR3 reads TGTGCCAGCAGTGATGGCTGGGCCACTAATAATTCACCCCTCCACTTT. Protein product: CASSDGWATNNSPLHF.

This clonotype was found many times. The rearrangement uses TRBV29-1 and TRBJ2-3; D unresolved. Trimming shortened V by 4 bases and J by 1 base, and 9 bases separated the two germline ends. The CDR3 is made up of 13 amino acids. From germline, CDR1 is SQVTM and CDR2 ANQGSEA. Here the CDR3 DNA reads TGCAGCGTTGTGACCTCTGGCACAGATACGCAGTATTTT. This gives the protein CSVVTSGTDTQYF.

This chain joins TRBV7-2 and TRBJ2-2; D uncertain. Trimming cost V 4 bases and J 1 base, with 7 bases left between them. The CDR3 runs to 14 residues. The germline V gene has CDR1 SGHTA and CDR2 FQGNSA. The CDR3 loop is CASSSRLNTGELFF. As DNA, the CDR3 is TGTGCCAGCAGCTCCCGATTGAACACCGGGGAGCTGTTTTTT.

In this sample, this clonotype turned up a few times. The chain links TRBV7-9 to TRBJ1-5; D gene unclear. Between the trimmed V and J ends, which lost 4 bases and 8 bases, there was a span of 9 bases. Per germline, CDR1 SEHNR and CDR2 FQNEAQ (reference sequence). The CDR3 covers 12 residues. The CDR3 DNA is TGTGCCAGCAGCTCCAACGAGGAGCCCCAGCATTTT. As protein: CASSSNEEPQHF.

This clonotype was counted between two and nine times. This chain links TRBV19 with TRBJ2-2; 7 bases map to TRBD2. The trim removed 8 bases at V and 6 bases at J, leaving 6 bases unmatched. The CDR3 covers 13 residues. Looked up from germline, CDR1 is LNHDA and CDR2 is SQIVND (reference sequence). CDR3 sequence: CASEAGLSGELFF. CDR3 sequence (DNA): TGTGCCAGTGAAGCGGGGTTATCCGGGGAGCTGTTTTTT. Full variable domain (missing parts from reference TRBV19 and TRBJ2-2): DGGITQSPKYLFRKEGQNVTLSCEQNLNHDAMYWYRQDPGQGLRLIYYSQIVNDFQKGDIAEGYSVSREKKESFPLTVTSAQKNPTAFYLCASEAGLSGELFFGEGSRLTVL.

This clonotype was picked up many times. The J gene is TRBJ1-1, the V gene TRBV7-3; 7 bases align to TRBD1. CDR3 length: 13 residues. Germline V gene data show CDR1 as SGHTA and CDR2 as FQGTGA. J gave up 5 bases and V 4 bases, and 4 bases lay outside the gene matches. CDR3 region: CASSSRQGTEAFF. The DNA for the CDR3 is TGTGCCAGCAGCTCCCGACAGGGAACTGAAGCTTTCTTT. Full variable domain (remainder filled in from reference TRBV7-3 and TRBJ1-1): GAGVSQTPSNKVTEKGKYVELRCDPISGHTALYWYRQSLGQGPEFLIYFQGTGAADDSGLPNDRFFAVRPEGSVSTLKIQRTERGDSAVYLCASSSRQGTEAFFGQGTRLTVV.

The V gene is TRBV6-5, the J gene TRBJ2-3; D remains ambiguous. The CDR3 spans 16 residues. The germline gives CDR1 MNHEY, CDR2 SVGAGI. Trimming stripped 0 bases from V and 0 bases from J, with 10 bases between. CDR3 DNA sequence: TGTGCCAGCAGTTACTCGGTCAGGTCTAGCACAGATACGCAGTATTTT. It encodes CASSYSVRSSTDTQYF.

This clonotype occurred many times. The rearrangement uses TRBV11-2 and TRBJ1-4; 7 positions agree with TRBD1. The CDR3 is 16 amino acids. Per the germline V gene, CDR1 is SGHAT and CDR2 is FQNNGV. J gave up 2 bases and V 4 bases, and 7 bases lay outside the gene matches. The CDR3 nucleotides read TGTGCCAGCAGCTCGACGGGACAGAGGACTAATGAAAAACTGTTTTTT. It is translated as CASSSTGQRTNEKLFF.

Ten or more counts support this clonotype. The V gene is TRBV4-3, the J gene TRBJ2-5; TRBD1 matches 9 bases. Germline CDR1 is LGHNA and CDR2 is YSLEER. The CDR3 runs to 15 residues. With V trimmed by 1 base and J by 5 bases, 5 bases remained unmatched. This CDR3 is CASSQGTGVGETQYF. The CDR3 nucleotides read TGCGCCAGCAGCCAAGGGACAGGGGTCGGGGAGACCCAGTACTTC.

This clonotype was recorded a few times. The chain is built from TRBV5-4 and TRBJ2-7; D assignment may be TRBD1 or TRBD2 (5 bases each). In germline, CDR1 is SGHNT, CDR2 YYREEE (reference sequence). Between the trimmed V and J ends, which lost 9 bases and 0 bases, there was a span of 19 bases. The CDR3 has 15 residues. The chain's CDR3 is CANRSPDCHSYEQYF. Written as DNA, the CDR3 is TGTGCCAACAGGTCTCCGGACTGTCACTCCTACGAGCAGTACTTC.

The gene calls are TRBV4-2 and TRBJ2-7; TRBD1 aligns across 9 bases. This CDR3 has 15 amino acids. Trimming at V came to 0 bases and at J to 7 bases, leaving 7 bases not matched to a gene. CDR1 LGHNA and CDR2 YNFKEQ come from the germline V gene. The CDR3 region is CASSQDRGQGREQYF. Here the CDR3 DNA reads TGTGCCAGCAGCCAAGATAGGGGACAGGGTAGGGAGCAGTACTTC.

The chain couples TRBV30 to TRBJ2-3, with D uncertain. With 4 bases removed from V and 1 base from J, the gap between germline ends came to 6 bases. Germline V CDR1 and CDR2: GTSNPN, SVGIG (reference sequence). CDR3 length equals 12 residues. CDR3 sequence (DNA): TGTGCCTGGAACGAGGGCACAGATACGCAGTATTTT. It translates to CAWNEGTDTQYF.

The chain uses TRBV6-2 or TRBV6-3 and TRBJ1-2, with 9 bases that match TRBD1. The germline V gene encodes CDR1 MNHEY and CDR2 SVGEGT. Germline trimming cut 4 bases from V and 7 bases from J; bases unmatched to any gene: 10. This CDR3 is built from 15 residues. The CDR3 region is CASSSSGTGYSGYTF. The CDR3, as DNA: TGTGCCAGCAGTTCCTCCGGGACAGGGTATAGTGGCTACACCTTC.